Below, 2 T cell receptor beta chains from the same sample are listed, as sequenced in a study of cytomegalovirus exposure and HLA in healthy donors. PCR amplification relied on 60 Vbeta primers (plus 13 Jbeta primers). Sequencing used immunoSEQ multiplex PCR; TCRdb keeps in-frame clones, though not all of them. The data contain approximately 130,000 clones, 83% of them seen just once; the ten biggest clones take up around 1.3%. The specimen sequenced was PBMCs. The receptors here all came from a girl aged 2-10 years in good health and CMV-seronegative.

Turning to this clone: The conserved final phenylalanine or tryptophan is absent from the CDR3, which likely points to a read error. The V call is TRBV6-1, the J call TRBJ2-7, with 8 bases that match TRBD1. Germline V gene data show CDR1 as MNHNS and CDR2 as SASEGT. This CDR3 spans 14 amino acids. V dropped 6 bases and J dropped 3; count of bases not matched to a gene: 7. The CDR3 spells CASRLPGQVYEQYL. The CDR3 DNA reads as TGTGCCAGCAGGCTTCCGGGACAGGTCTACGAGCAGTACCTC.

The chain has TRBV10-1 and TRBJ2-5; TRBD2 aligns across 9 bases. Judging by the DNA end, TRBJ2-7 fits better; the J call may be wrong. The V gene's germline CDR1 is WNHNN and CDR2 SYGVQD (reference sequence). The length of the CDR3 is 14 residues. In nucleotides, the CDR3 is TGCGCCAGCAGTGAGACTAGCGGGCGCTACGAGCAGTACTTC. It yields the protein CASSETSGRYEQYF.